The 32 T cell receptor beta chains presented below share a single source sample, sequenced in a study of shared clonotypes between healthy human individuals. TCRdb keeps only in-frame clones here, not all; method: immunoSEQ multiplex PCR. Of some 1,400,000 clones listed, around 95% are singletons. The sample comprised naive CD4+ T cells sorted from blood. Documented subset: CD45RA+ positively selected. The receptors derive from a man aged 30-40 years in good health.

J is TRBJ2-5 and V is TRBV7-6, with 10 nucleotides matching TRBD1. The CDR3 runs 18 residues. Germline assignment: CDR1 SGHVS and CDR2 FNYEAQ. V dropped 2 bases and J dropped 6; count of bases not matched to a gene: 15. CDR3 loop: CASSLTSPSDRGRKTQYF. The CDR3 DNA follows: TGTGCCAGCAGCTTAACCTCCCCATCGGACAGGGGGAGGAAGACCCAGTACTTC.

The chain is built from TRBV28 and TRBJ2-1, with 8 positions matching TRBD1. Germline assignment: CDR1 MDHEN and CDR2 SYDVKM. The CDR3 has 24 amino acids. The junction had 41 bases not matched to a gene; V was cut back by 10 bases and J by 6 bases. The CDR3 sequence is CATLITWGREGVRGRASYSNEQFF. The CDR3 coding sequence is TGTGCCACTCTCATCACCTGGGGTAGAGAGGGGGTCAGGGGGCGCGCGTCATACTCCAATGAGCAGTTCTTC.

CDR3 region: CASRWQGGNIQYF. In DNA form, the CDR3 reads TGTGCCAGCAGATGGCAGGGGGGCAACATTCAGTACTTC. This chain joins TRBV2 and TRBJ2-4, with a tentative D call TRBD1 (7 bases). Trimming pared 6 bases from V and 7 bases from J, leaving 13 bases between. The length of the CDR3 is 13 residues. Looked up from germline, CDR1 is SNHLY and CDR2 is FYNNEI. Complete variable domain (other parts from reference TRBV2 and TRBJ2-4): EPEVTQTPSHQVTQMGQEVILRCVPISNHLYFYWYRQILGQKVEFLVSFYNNEISEKSEIFDDQFSVERPDGSNFTLKIRSTKLEDSAMYFCASRWQGGNIQYFGAGTRLSVL.

V and J are TRBV18 and TRBJ2-7, with 7 positions matching TRBD1. The germline V gene encodes CDR1 KGHSH and CDR2 LQKENI. V shed 4 bases and J 5 bases; nucleotides not matched to a gene: 8. The CDR3 sequence is 14 residues long. As DNA, the CDR3 is TGTGCCAGCTCACGTTCAGGGGGTAGGGACGAGCAGTACTTC. This encodes CASSRSGGRDEQYF.

About this clone: Other DNA variants within this sample encode the same CDR3. The V and J genes are TRBV7-6 and TRBJ2-1; D is undetermined. V was shortened by 0 bases and J by 0 bases, with 6 bases between the two germline ends. Germline V CDR1 and CDR2: SGHVS, FNYEAQ. The CDR3 loop spans 15 amino acids. CDR3 amino acids: CASSLAGSSYNEQFF. The CDR3 nucleotides read TGTGCCAGCAGCTTAGCCGGCAGCTCCTACAATGAGCAGTTCTTC.

The chain carries TRBV7-6 and TRBJ2-2; D gene unclear. The CDR3 length is 14 residues. The germline gives CDR1 SGHVS, CDR2 FNYEAQ. The germline V and J ends were trimmed by 2 bases and 6 bases, with 10 bases remaining between them. CDR3 region: CASSLSRSSGELFF. The DNA of the CDR3 is TGTGCCAGCAGCTTAAGCAGGTCCTCCGGGGAGCTGTTTTTT.

The chain joins TRBV15 to TRBJ1-2, with 8 positions matching TRBD1. The V segment lost 3 bases and the J segment 8 bases; nucleotides outside the gene matches: 5. CDR1 and CDR2 from the germline V gene are LNHNV and YYDKDF (reference sequence). CDR3 size: 13 residues. In DNA form, the CDR3 reads TGTGCCACCAGCAGGACAGGGGAGGGCGGCTACACCTTC. This gives the protein CATSRTGEGGYTF. Complete variable domain (other parts from reference TRBV15 and TRBJ1-2): DAMVIQNPRYQVTQFGKPVTLSCSQTLNHNVMYWYQQKSSQAPKLLFHYYDKDFNNEADTPDNFQSRRPNTSFCFLDIRSPGLGDTAMYLCATSRTGEGGYTFGSGTRLTVV.

In DNA, the CDR3 is TGTGCCAGCAGCCCCACCCAGCCAGCGGGATATGATACGCAGTATTTT. Its translation is CASSPTQPAGYDTQYF. The chain is built from TRBV2 and TRBJ2-3; 7 bases match TRBD2. The CDR3 length is 16 residues. CDR1 SNHLY and CDR2 FYNNEI come from the germline V gene. The V segment lost 6 bases and the J segment 6 bases; nucleotides outside the gene matches: 15.

This sequence joins TRBV5-6 and TRBJ1-1, with TRBD1 matching over 10 bases. V was clipped by 2 bases and J by 5 bases; unmatched bases: 3. Germline lookup yields CDR1 SGHDT and CDR2 YYEEEE. The CDR3 contains 14 residues. The DNA of the CDR3 is TGTGCCAGCAGCTTATGGGACAGGGGAACTGAAGCTTTCTTT. This gives the protein CASSLWDRGTEAFF. Full variable domain (outside the CDR3, taken from reference TRBV5-6 and TRBJ1-1): DAGVTQSPTHLIKTRGQQVTLRCSPKSGHDTVSWYQQALGQGPQFIFQYYEEEERQRGNFPDRFSGHQFPNYSSELNVNALLLGDSALYLCASSLWDRGTEAFFGQGTRLTVV.

CDR3: CAISGADSYNEQFF. CDR3 DNA sequence: TGTGCCATCAGTGGGGCGGATTCCTACAATGAGCAGTTCTTC. J is TRBJ2-1 and V is TRBV10-3; D not resolved. The CDR3 is made up of 14 amino acids. The V and J ends lost 4 bases and 1 base respectively, with 8 bases between them. In germline, CDR1 is ENHRY, CDR2 SYGVKD.

CDR3 region: CSVGAGVSETQYF. In nucleotides, the CDR3 is TGCAGCGTTGGAGCGGGAGTTTCGGAGACCCAGTACTTC. The chain links TRBV29-1 to TRBJ2-5; 8 bases are shared with TRBD2. Per the germline V gene, CDR1 is SQVTM and CDR2 is ANQGSEA. With V trimmed by 4 bases and J by 5 bases, 6 bases remained unmatched. CDR3 length: 13 residues. Full variable domain (remainder filled in from reference TRBV29-1 and TRBJ2-5): SAVISQKPSRDICQRGTSLTIQCQVDSQVTMMFWYRQQPGQSLTLIATANQGSEATYESGFVIDKFPISRPNLTFSTLTVSNMSPEDSSIYLCSVGAGVSETQYFGPGTRLLVL.

The V call is TRBV5-1, the J call TRBJ2-7, with D perhaps TRBD1 or TRBD2 (6 bases each). Germline lookup yields CDR1 SGHRS and CDR2 YFSETQ. The CDR3 consists of 15 residues. V lost 5 bases and J lost 2, with 17 bases in between. This CDR3 reads CASRPPRGRTYEQYF. DNA for the CDR3: TGCGCCAGCAGACCACCTCGGGGGCGAACCTACGAGCAGTACTTC.

This chain links TRBV11-3 with TRBJ2-7, with D unclear. The V gene's germline CDR1 is SGHNT and CDR2 YENEEA. The CDR3 runs 13 residues. Deletions cut 5 bases from V and 0 bases from J, with 8 bases between. CDR3 protein: CASSLRSSYEQYF. In DNA, the CDR3 is TGTGCCAGCAGCCTCAGGAGCTCCTACGAGCAGTACTTC.

The rearrangement links TRBV30 to TRBJ2-5, with D perhaps TRBD2 (6 bases). The V gene's germline CDR1 is GTSNPN and CDR2 SVGIG (reference sequence). The CDR3 is 13 residues long. The V gene lost 0 bases and the J gene lost 5 bases, with 10 bases spanning the gap. The CDR3 loop reads CAWSVGTWETQYF. The CDR3 bases are TGTGCCTGGAGTGTAGGGACTTGGGAGACCCAGTACTTC.

The CDR3 protein is CASSQWFRDTDQPQHF. DNA of the CDR3: TGTGCCAGCAGCCAATGGTTCAGGGACACCGATCAGCCCCAGCATTTT. The chain is built from TRBV16 and TRBJ1-5, with TRBD1 as a possible D gene (6 bases). In germline, CDR1 is KGHSY, CDR2 FQNENV. V lost 1 base and J lost 5, with 15 bases in between. The CDR3 is 16 amino acids. The full variable domain, with the rest looked up from reference TRBV16 and TRBJ1-5, is GEEVAQTPKHLVRGEGQKAKLYCAPIKGHSYVFWYQQVLKNEFKFLISFQNENVFDETGMPKERFSAKCLPNSPCSLEIQATKLEDSAVYFCASSQWFRDTDQPQHFGDGTRLSIL.

The genes are TRBV7-2 and TRBJ2-7; 9 positions agree with TRBD2. V shed 5 bases, J shed 7 bases, and the junction held 12 bases outside the gene matches. Per the germline V gene, CDR1 is SGHTA and CDR2 is FQGNSA. This CDR3 spans 15 amino acids. CDR3 nucleotides: TGTGCCAGCAGCCCTCAGGTGGTAGCGGGAGTTGAGCAGTACTTC. This sequence encodes CASSPQVVAGVEQYF.

The chain carries TRBV5-4 and TRBJ2-5; 8 bases match TRBD2. J was trimmed by 3 bases and V by 4 bases; bases with no gene match: 11. The CDR3 loop spans 16 amino acids. Germline V gives CDR1 SGHNT, CDR2 YYREEE (reference sequence). The DNA for the CDR3 is TGTGCCAGCAGCAAAACAAGCGGGAGACCCAAAGAGACCCAGTACTTC. Its protein is CASSKTSGRPKETQYF.

V gene TRBV5-1 combines with J gene TRBJ2-3; D gene unclear. Germline lookup yields CDR1 SGHRS and CDR2 YFSETQ. Between the trimmed V and J ends, which lost 2 bases and 2 bases, there was a span of 6 bases. This CDR3 comprises 13 residues. CDR3 nucleotides: TGCGCCAGCAGCTTTAAGGCCACAGATACGCAGTATTTT. It yields the protein CASSFKATDTQYF.

V usage is TRBV5-5 and J usage is TRBJ2-7; 7 positions match TRBD1. This CDR3 has 14 amino acids. J was trimmed by 4 bases and V by 4 bases; bases with no gene match: 8. CDR1 and CDR2 from the germline V gene are SGHKS and YYEKEE (reference sequence). CDR3 bases: TGTGCCAGCAGCACGACAGGGCCGGAGTACGAGCAGTACTTC. It specifies CASSTTGPEYEQYF.

The gene calls are TRBV16 and TRBJ1-5; no clear D gene. Trimming stripped 2 bases from V and 5 bases from J, with 13 bases between. The CDR3 extends over 15 amino acids. In germline, CDR1 is KGHSY, CDR2 FQNENV. CDR3 in amino acids: CASSQNGGYDQPQHF. The CDR3 nucleotides are TGTGCCAGCAGCCAAAACGGTGGGTACGATCAGCCCCAGCATTTT.

Remarks on this clone: Its ends do not fully match the called genes, so a read error is possible. The chain links TRBV14 to TRBJ2-5; no clear D. Germline V gene data show CDR1 as SGHDN and CDR2 as FVKESK. The CDR3 extends over 13 amino acids. The CDR3 DNA reads TGTGCCAGTAGCCATGGTGGGTTAGAGACCCAGTACTTC. It specifies CASSHGGLETQYF.

Turning to this clone: This sample also contains other DNA sequences that code for the same CDR3. The rearrangement uses TRBV5-1 and TRBJ2-5, with D tentatively TRBD2 (5 bases). Between the trimmed V and J ends, which lost 4 bases and 2 bases, there was a span of 9 bases. The germline gives CDR1 SGHRS, CDR2 YFSETQ. The CDR3 is 13 amino acids. CDR3 in amino acids: CASSPSGQETQYF. CDR3 in DNA: TGCGCCAGCAGCCCCAGCGGACAAGAGACCCAGTACTTC.

The chain recombines TRBV5-4 with TRBJ2-3; TRBD2 agrees at 7 bases. The germline V gene has CDR1 SGHNT and CDR2 YYREEE (reference sequence). The CDR3 spans 16 residues. Unmatched junction bases numbered 10, after V lost 4 bases and J lost 2 bases. CDR3 nucleotides: TGTGCCAGCAGCCCCCGGAGAGCGGGACCCACAGATACGCAGTATTTT. This translates into CASSPRRAGPTDTQYF.

The count of this clone is one. V and J are TRBV28 and TRBJ2-1; D is unclear. The CDR3 has 20 residues. CDR1 and CDR2 from the germline V gene are MDHEN and SYDVKM. The V and J ends lost 1 base and 2 bases respectively, with 24 bases between them. The CDR3 protein is CASSLSHLRVGDATYNEQFF. DNA for the CDR3: TGTGCCAGCAGTTTATCCCATCTCCGAGTTGGCGACGCAACCTACAATGAGCAGTTCTTC.

This clone was counted once. The chain links TRBV27 to TRBJ1-4; TRBD1 might be the D (6 bases). Germline V gives CDR1 MNHEY, CDR2 SMNVEV (reference sequence). V shed 4 bases and J shed 7 bases, with 16 bases lying between them. The CDR3 has 15 residues. Here the CDR3 DNA reads TGTGCCAGCAGTTCTTGGGTAGGGGGGGGTGAAAAACTGTTTTTT. This sequence encodes CASSSWVGGGEKLFF.

The gene calls are TRBV5-4 and TRBJ1-1; no reliable D call. CDR3 length: 14 amino acids. Per the germline V gene, CDR1 is SGHNT and CDR2 is YYREEE (reference sequence). Trimming left V 0 bases short and J 3 bases short, with 9 bases between. The CDR3 sequence: CASSLVDGDTEAFF. DNA of the CDR3: TGTGCCAGCAGCTTGGTGGACGGGGACACTGAAGCTTTCTTT.

The chain is built from TRBV28 and TRBJ1-5; D might be TRBD1 (5 bases). Germline CDR1 and CDR2: MDHEN and SYDVKM. Trimming stripped 1 base from V and 2 bases from J, with 9 bases between. This CDR3 is 15 amino acids long. The CDR3 DNA is TGTGCCAGCAGTTTATTCCAGGGTGGCAATCAGCCCCAGCATTTT. Its protein is CASSLFQGGNQPQHF. Using reference TRBV28 and TRBJ1-5 for the parts outside the CDR3, the full variable domain is DVKVTQSSRYLVKRTGEKVFLECVQDMDHENMFWYRQDPGLGLRLIYFSYDVKMKEKGDIPEGYSVSREKKERFSLILESASTNQTSMYLCASSLFQGGNQPQHFGDGTRLSIL.

In its sample, this clone was seen once. The chain joins TRBV4-1 to TRBJ1-5; maybe TRBD1 (5 bases). CDR1 and CDR2 (germline): MGHRA, YSYEKL. The CDR3 has 15 amino acids. V was shortened by 0 bases and J by 6 bases, with 12 bases between the two germline ends. CDR3 sequence reads: CASSQDGRDRQPQHF. CDR3 sequence (DNA): TGCGCCAGCAGCCAAGATGGTAGGGACCGTCAGCCCCAGCATTTT.

V is TRBV4-1 and J is TRBJ2-5; tentative D call: TRBD1 (6 bases). CDR3 length equals 19 residues. Trimming removed 3 bases from V and 1 base from J, with 24 bases in between. The V gene's germline CDR1 is MGHRA and CDR2 YSYEKL. CDR3 loop: CASSHPIDILQGIQETQYF. CDR3 in DNA: TGCGCCAGCAGCCACCCCATTGACATTCTCCAGGGGATCCAAGAGACCCAGTACTTC.

The V and J genes are TRBV7-6 and TRBJ2-3; TRBD1 agrees at 7 bases. Germline trimming cut 6 bases from V and 0 bases from J; bases unmatched to any gene: 9. Germline values: CDR1 SGHVS, CDR2 FNYEAQ. The length of the CDR3 is 16 residues. The CDR3: CASRPHPGQSTDTQYF. In nucleotides, the CDR3 is TGTGCCAGCAGACCCCACCCGGGACAGAGCACAGATACGCAGTATTTT.

This clone is a singleton in its sample. The chain recombines TRBV6-5 with TRBJ2-7; TRBD2 agrees at 13 bases. The V and J ends lost 2 bases and 1 base, in that order; junction bases with no gene match: 2. CDR3 length: 16 amino acids. The germline V gene has CDR1 MNHEY and CDR2 SVGAGI. The CDR3 nucleotides are TGTGCCAGCAGTTACGAGGGACTAGCGGGATCCTACGAGCAGTACTTC. Translated, it gives CASSYEGLAGSYEQYF.

In its sample, this clone was seen once. The gene calls are TRBV9 and TRBJ1-1, with D possibly matching TRBD1 (6 bases). Germline-derived CDR1 and CDR2 are SGDLS and YYNGEE. The CDR3 extends over 15 amino acids. V lost 0 bases, J lost 4 bases, and 13 bases lay in between. CDR3: CASSVAGRGGTEAFF. The CDR3 region has the DNA TGTGCCAGCAGCGTAGCGGGAAGGGGGGGCACTGAAGCTTTCTTT. Looking up the rest from reference TRBV9 and TRBJ1-1 gives the full variable domain: DSGVTQTPKHLITATGQRVTLRCSPRSGDLSVYWYQQSLDQGLQFLIQYYNGEERAKGNILERFSAQQFPDLHSELNLSSLELGDSALYFCASSVAGRGGTEAFFGQGTRLTVV.